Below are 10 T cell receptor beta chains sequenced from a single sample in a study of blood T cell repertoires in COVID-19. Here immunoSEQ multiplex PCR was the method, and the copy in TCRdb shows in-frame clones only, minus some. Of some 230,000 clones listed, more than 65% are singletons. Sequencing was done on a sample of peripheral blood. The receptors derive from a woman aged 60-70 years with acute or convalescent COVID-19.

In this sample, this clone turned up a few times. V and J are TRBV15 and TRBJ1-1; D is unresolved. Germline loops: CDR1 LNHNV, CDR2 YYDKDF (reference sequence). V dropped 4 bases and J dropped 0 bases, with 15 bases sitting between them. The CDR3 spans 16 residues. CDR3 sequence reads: CATSKERQSMNTEAFF. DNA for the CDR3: TGTGCCACCAGCAAAGAACGACAAAGCATGAACACTGAAGCTTTCTTT. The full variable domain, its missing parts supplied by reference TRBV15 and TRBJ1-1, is DAMVIQNPRYQVTQFGKPVTLSCSQTLNHNVMYWYQQKSSQAPKLLFHYYDKDFNNEADTPDNFQSRRPNTSFCFLDIRSPGLGDTAMYLCATSKERQSMNTEAFFGQGTRLTVV.

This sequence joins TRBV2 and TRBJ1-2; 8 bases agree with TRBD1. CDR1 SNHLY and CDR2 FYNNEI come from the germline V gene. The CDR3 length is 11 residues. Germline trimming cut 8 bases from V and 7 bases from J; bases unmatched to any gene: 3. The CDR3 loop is CASGQGRGYTF. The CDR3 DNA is TGTGCCAGCGGACAGGGTCGTGGCTACACCTTC.

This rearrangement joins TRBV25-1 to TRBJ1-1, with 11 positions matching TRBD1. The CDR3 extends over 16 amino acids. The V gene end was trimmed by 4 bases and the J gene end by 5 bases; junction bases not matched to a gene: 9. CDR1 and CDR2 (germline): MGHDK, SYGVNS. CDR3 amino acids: CASSGFVGTGGTEAFF. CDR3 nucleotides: TGTGCCAGCAGTGGATTCGTTGGGACAGGGGGAACTGAAGCTTTCTTT. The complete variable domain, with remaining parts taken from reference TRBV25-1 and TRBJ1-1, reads EADIYQTPRYLVIGTGKKITLECSQTMGHDKMYWYQQDPGMELHLIHYSYGVNSTEKGDLSSESTVSRIRTEHFPLTLESARPSHTSQYLCASSGFVGTGGTEAFFGQGTRLTVV.

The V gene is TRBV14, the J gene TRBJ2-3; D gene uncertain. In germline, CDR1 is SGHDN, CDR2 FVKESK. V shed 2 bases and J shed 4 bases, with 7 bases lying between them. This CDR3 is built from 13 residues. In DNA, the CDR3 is TGTGCCAGCAGCCAATACCTAGCAGATACGCAGTATTTT. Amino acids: CASSQYLADTQYF.

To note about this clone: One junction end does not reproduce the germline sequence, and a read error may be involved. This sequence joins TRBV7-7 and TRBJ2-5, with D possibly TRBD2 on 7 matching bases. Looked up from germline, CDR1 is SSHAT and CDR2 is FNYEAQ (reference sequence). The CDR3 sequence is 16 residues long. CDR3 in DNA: TGTGCTAGCAGCCCGGGAATCACGAAGGGGGGGGAGACCCAGTACTTC. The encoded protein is CASSPGITKGGETQYF.

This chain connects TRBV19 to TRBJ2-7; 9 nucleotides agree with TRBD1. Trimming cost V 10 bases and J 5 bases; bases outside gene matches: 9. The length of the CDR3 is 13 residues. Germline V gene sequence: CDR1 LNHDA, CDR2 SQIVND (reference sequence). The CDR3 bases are TGTGCCACCCGGGACAGGGCTTGGGACGAGCAGTACTTC. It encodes CATRDRAWDEQYF. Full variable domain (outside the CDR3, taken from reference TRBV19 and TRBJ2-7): DGGITQSPKYLFRKEGQNVTLSCEQNLNHDAMYWYRQDPGQGLRLIYYSQIVNDFQKGDIAEGYSVSREKKESFPLTVTSAQKNPTAFYLCATRDRAWDEQYFGPGTRLTVT.

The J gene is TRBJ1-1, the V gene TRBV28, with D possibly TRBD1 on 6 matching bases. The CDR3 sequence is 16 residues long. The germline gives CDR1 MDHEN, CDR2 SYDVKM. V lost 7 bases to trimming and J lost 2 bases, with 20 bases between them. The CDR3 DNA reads TGTGCCAGCAAGGGGGGGCGGACCCGTGTAAACACTGAAGCTTTCTTT. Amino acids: CASKGGRTRVNTEAFF.

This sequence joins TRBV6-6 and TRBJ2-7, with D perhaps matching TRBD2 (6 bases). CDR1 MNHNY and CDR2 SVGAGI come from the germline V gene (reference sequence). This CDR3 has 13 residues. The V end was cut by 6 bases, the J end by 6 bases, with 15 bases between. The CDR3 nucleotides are TGTGCCAGCAGCATGGCCCGGGGGAGCGAGCAGTACTTC. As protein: CASSMARGSEQYF.

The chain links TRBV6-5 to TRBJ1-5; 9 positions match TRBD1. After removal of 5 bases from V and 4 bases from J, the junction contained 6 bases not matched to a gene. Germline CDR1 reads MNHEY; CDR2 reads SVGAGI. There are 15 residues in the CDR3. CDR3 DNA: TGTGCCAGCAGTAGACAGGGGGAAGGTAATCAGCCCCAGCATTTT. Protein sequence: CASSRQGEGNQPQHF.

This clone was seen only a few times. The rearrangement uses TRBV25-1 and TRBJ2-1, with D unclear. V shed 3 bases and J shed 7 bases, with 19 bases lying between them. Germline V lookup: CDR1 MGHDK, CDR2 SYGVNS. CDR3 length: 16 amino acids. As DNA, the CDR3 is TGTGCCAGCAGTGAGCACCGCGGCCTCAGCTGGAATGAGCAGTTCTTC. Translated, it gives CASSEHRGLSWNEQFF.